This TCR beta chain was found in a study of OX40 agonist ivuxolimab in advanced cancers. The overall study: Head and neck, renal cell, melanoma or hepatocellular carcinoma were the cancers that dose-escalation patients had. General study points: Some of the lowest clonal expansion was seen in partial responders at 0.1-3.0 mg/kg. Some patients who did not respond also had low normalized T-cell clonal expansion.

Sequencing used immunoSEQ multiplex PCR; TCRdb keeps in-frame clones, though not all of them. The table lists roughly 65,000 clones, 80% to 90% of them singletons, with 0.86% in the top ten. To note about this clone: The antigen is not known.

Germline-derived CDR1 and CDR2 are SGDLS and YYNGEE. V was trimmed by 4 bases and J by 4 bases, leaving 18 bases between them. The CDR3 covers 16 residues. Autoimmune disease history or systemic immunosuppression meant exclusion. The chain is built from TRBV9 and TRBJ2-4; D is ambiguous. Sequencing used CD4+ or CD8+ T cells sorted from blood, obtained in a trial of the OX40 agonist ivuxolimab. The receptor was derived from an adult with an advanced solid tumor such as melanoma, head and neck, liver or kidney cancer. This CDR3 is CASSQDPSTPKNIQYF. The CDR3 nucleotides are TGTGCCAGCAGCCAGGATCCTTCAACTCCAAAAAACATTCAGTACTTC.